This T cell receptor beta chain was retrieved from a study of blood T cells in healthy people across ages (dated by TCRdb to 2015 to 2017). A note on the overall study: In model experiments, roughly one uniquely barcoded TCR beta cDNA molecule per two T cells was captured by template switching. To track age-related changes in TCR beta repertoire diversity, the study relied on deep sequencing normalized with unique cDNA molecular identifiers. Donors were grouped into four age groups: young (average approximately 16 years), middle-aged (roughly 37), aged (roughly 62) and long-lived (over 80). To avoid experimental bias, donors of different ages were spread randomly across the sequencing lanes. Two additional independent replicas of 1 million unique cDNA reads from the same blood draw were analyzed for two donors (one aged 18 to 30 and one aged 80 or older). On the study overall, not on this receptor specifically: A strong correlation was found between observed TCR beta diversity and the percentage of naive T cells measured by flow cytometry. Compared with the aged group, more naive CD4+ T cells, fewer expanded clones and increased TCR diversity were shown by the long-lived group, suggesting age selection. As age increased, observed TCR beta diversity per million T cells dropped in a roughly linear way, and a significant reduction was already evident by age approximately 40. Donor CMV infection status was unknown, potentially confounding age-related changes in expanded clonotypes. Estimates of total diversity based on one million sequenced T cells were considered lower bounds and underestimates. Since profiling was done on bulk unsorted PBMCs, naive and antigen-experienced compartments could not be conclusively compared.

The approximately 39 donors, aged about 6 to 95 years, were systemically healthy Caucasian individuals from Russia. Ten milliliters of peripheral blood were drawn from each donor into EDTA-treated Vacutainer tubes. Ficoll-Paque density-gradient centrifugation was used to isolate PBMCs, with at least 7 million per sample. Trizol reagent was used to extract total RNA from the PBMCs, yielding at least 6 micrograms per sample. The percentages of naive CD45RAhigh/CD27high T cells were determined by flow cytometry on a PBMC aliquot from every donor. V sheds 1 base and J sheds 2 bases, leaving 10 bases between their ends. From cysteine to phenylalanine, the CDR3 is 15 amino acids long. This entry keeps only the CDR3 DNA: 45 bases, framed from base 1. The library was made by 5' RACE. The run used an Illumina HiSeq 2500. The second PCR ran for roughly 7 to 11 cycles and used a J-beta primer mix along with a sample-barcoded 5' primer. Each TCR beta cDNA molecule received a unique molecular identifier from a template-switch 5' adaptor carrying 12 random nucleotides. Each sample yielded at least 2.5 million CDR3-containing paired-end reads. First-strand cDNA was synthesized from all RNA with the Mint cDNA synthesis kit, primed by a TRBC-specific oligonucleotide. All cDNA was treated with uracil-DNA glycosylase and then went through a first 18-cycle PCR with the universal primers M1SS and BC2_uni_R. In the original analysis: For normalization, 1 million high-quality reads, each with a distinct molecular identifier, were randomly selected from each sample. Instead of being binned into consensus sequences, reads that shared molecular identifiers were thrown out. MiTCR, run with a Q25 quality threshold and the strictest error-elimination algorithm, handled CDR3 identification, clonotype clustering and error correction. A nonparametric unseen species model with Euler transformation was used to estimate a lower bound on total TCR beta diversity. TCRdb took the public reads, trimmed them with fastp at Q25, ran MiXCR for clone calling and kept in-frame beta chains. CDR3 protein duplicates are merged, each entry listing the most common genes and DNA. TCRdb's processing, not the authors' own work, is the source of the V and J calls. Across this sample there are some 670,000 distinct CDR3 sequences, with around 52% seen only once. The ten largest clonotypes hold approximately 15% of the sample.

Notes on this clonotype: This receptor's antigen is unknown. No qualities accompany the bases; no much larger clone lies one base away.

The clonotype originates from a woman over 75 in good health. Input material: blood. This chain is built from TRBV12-3 or TRBV12-4 and TRBJ2-3; TRBD1 is possibly the D segment (5 matching bases). The CDR3 protein is CASSLGAGHTDTQYF. The DNA reads TGTGCCAGCAGTTTAGGGGCCGGACACACAGATACGCAGTATTTT.